The 4 T cell receptor beta chains below were found in one sample sequenced in a study of blood T cell repertoires in COVID-19. Produced via immunoSEQ multiplex PCR; TCRdb's table is partial and in-frame only. The data show roughly 97,000 clones, around four fifths seen once. Source material: peripheral blood. Source of these receptors: a man in his 60s with acute or convalescent COVID-19.

The chain joins TRBV5-4 to TRBJ1-1; possibly TRBD1 for D (6 bases). With 0 bases removed from V and 6 bases from J, the gap between germline ends came to 12 bases. The CDR3 covers 14 residues. Germline-derived CDR1 and CDR2 are SGHNT and YYREEE (reference sequence). CDR3 nucleotides: TGTGCCAGCAGCTTGGATAGGACAGACGCTGAAGCTTTCTTT. Translation: CASSLDRTDAEAFF.

This chain joins TRBV5-1 and TRBJ2-1; 8 bases match TRBD1. J gave up 8 bases and V 0 bases, and 7 bases lay outside the gene matches. Germline V gives CDR1 SGHRS, CDR2 YFSETQ. There are 15 residues in the CDR3. The CDR3 loop reads CASSLGQGPGDEQFF. The CDR3 DNA is TGCGCCAGCAGCTTGGGACAGGGGCCGGGGGATGAGCAGTTCTTC.

This chain uses TRBV27 with TRBJ1-6; TRBD1 might be the D (5 bases). The CDR3 spans 14 residues. Germline CDR1 is MNHEY and CDR2 is SMNVEV (reference sequence). V was trimmed by 3 bases and J by 10 bases, leaving 13 bases between them. The CDR3 DNA reads as TGTGCCAGCAGTTTCCGGCCCCAGGGATCACCCCTCCACTTT. Translation gives CASSFRPQGSPLHF.

The chain couples TRBV28 to TRBJ2-5, with 8 bases matching TRBD2. Germline loops: CDR1 MDHEN, CDR2 SYDVKM. The V gene end was trimmed by 3 bases and the J gene end by 5 bases; junction bases not matched to a gene: 5. The CDR3 covers 14 residues. CDR3 loop: CASSFQREKETQYF. CDR3 in DNA: TGTGCCAGCAGTTTCCAGCGGGAGAAGGAGACCCAGTACTTC.